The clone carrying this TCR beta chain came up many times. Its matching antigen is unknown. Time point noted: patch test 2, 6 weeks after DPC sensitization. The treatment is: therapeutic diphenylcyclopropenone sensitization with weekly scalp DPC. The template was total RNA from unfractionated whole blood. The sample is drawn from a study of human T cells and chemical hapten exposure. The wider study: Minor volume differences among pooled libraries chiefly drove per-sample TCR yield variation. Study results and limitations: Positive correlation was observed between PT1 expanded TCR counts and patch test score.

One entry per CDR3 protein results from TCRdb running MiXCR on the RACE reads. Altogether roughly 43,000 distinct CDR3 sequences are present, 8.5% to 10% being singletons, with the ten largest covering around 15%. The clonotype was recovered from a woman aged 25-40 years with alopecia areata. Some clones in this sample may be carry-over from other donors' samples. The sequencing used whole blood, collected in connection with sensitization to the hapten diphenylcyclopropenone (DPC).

The CDR3 nucleotides read TGCAGTTGGACTAGCGCCCACAATGAGCAGTTCTTC. It yields the protein CSWTSAHNEQFF. The V gene is TRBV29-1, the J gene TRBJ2-1; 9 bases line up with TRBD2. This CDR3 spans 12 amino acids. Germline loops: CDR1 SQVTM, CDR2 ANQGSEA.